The sequence of this T cell receptor (beta chain) was determined in a study of cytomegalovirus exposure and HLA in healthy donors. About the study: Ancestry clustering placed around 81% of around 400 genotyped donors in the Caucasian-associated cluster. Points from the study as a whole: Researchers reported in a later analysis that a missense DCLRE1C variant was tied to TCR beta V- and J-gene trimming.

As for this clone: The antigen is unknown.

These donors counted as nominally healthy when sampled, but unrecorded immune exposures were likely. This PCR relied on a set of 60 Vbeta primers and 13 Jbeta primers. As handled by the study authors: Counted up in a later analysis, unique TCR beta chains came to 60 million to 95 million, with around 10 million shared. The protocol was immunoSEQ multiplex PCR, while the TCRdb copy is restricted to in-frame clones and leaves out a portion. That table furnishes V, J and clone size, whereas the DNA furnished D and trimming. This sample carries under 150,000 clones, 80% of them seen once, and the ten largest clones take about 2.2%. Germline V gene data show CDR1 as KGHSH and CDR2 as LQKENI. The CDR3 extends over 16 amino acids. V was pared by 5 bases and J by 0 bases, with 9 bases of the junction left unmatched.

The V call is TRBV18, the J call TRBJ1-1; 7 nucleotides align to TRBD1. This clonotype was sampled from a man aged 50 or older in good health and CMV-seronegative. Sequences were obtained from PBMCs. Here the CDR3 DNA reads TGTGCCAGCTCATCCTCAGGGGGATTGTTGAACACTGAAGCTTTCTTT. Protein: CASSSSGGLLNTEAFF.